This passage covers 4 T cell receptor beta chains from one sample sequenced in a study of blood T cell repertoires in COVID-19. Generated by immunoSEQ multiplex PCR, the TCRdb table keeps only in-frame clones and is missing some. The table records hundreds of thousands of clones, 65% to 90% of them present only once. The material sequenced was PBMCs or T cells enriched from blood (not recorded which). Receptors were obtained from a woman in her forties or fifties with acute COVID-19.

The chain has TRBV5-4 and TRBJ2-1; 8 bases map to TRBD2. Germline V gene sequence: CDR1 SGHNT, CDR2 YYREEE (reference sequence). The CDR3 loop spans 13 amino acids. V trimming: 2 bases; J trimming: 10 bases; junction bases outside the gene matches: 5. The CDR3: CASSFGGAYEQFF. DNA of the CDR3: TGTGCCAGCAGCTTCGGGGGGGCTTACGAGCAGTTCTTC.

The CDR3: CATSDPRGNTGELFF. The CDR3 DNA follows: TGTGCCACCAGTGACCCCAGGGGGAACACCGGGGAGCTGTTTTTT. The chain couples TRBV24-1 to TRBJ2-2, with D possibly being TRBD1 (6 bases). CDR3 size: 15 residues. Per the germline V gene, CDR1 is KGHDR and CDR2 is SFDVKD. V gave up 4 bases and J gave up 1 base, with 9 bases separating them.

The chain uses TRBV5-6 and TRBJ1-2; D is perhaps TRBD1 (5 bases). Per the germline V gene, CDR1 is SGHDT and CDR2 is YYEEEE. The V and J ends lost 4 bases and 4 bases respectively, with 17 bases between them. The CDR3 has 15 residues. The DNA for the CDR3 is TGTGCCAGCAGCCTGAATGCGGGACTTGCCTATGGCTACACCTTC. This gives the protein CASSLNAGLAYGYTF.

The chain recombines TRBV5-1 with TRBJ1-3; 7 bases are a match to TRBD1. V trimming: 0 bases; J trimming: 4 bases; junction bases outside the gene matches: 7. The CDR3 sequence is 16 residues long. Germline V gives CDR1 SGHRS, CDR2 YFSETQ. Here the CDR3 reads CASSLARDRSGNTIYF. The CDR3, as DNA: TGCGCCAGCAGCTTGGCCCGGGACAGATCGGGAAACACCATATATTTT.